This T cell receptor (beta chain) was identified during a study of shared clonotypes between healthy human individuals. There were only Caucasian adults among the donors, and all lived in Nashville, Tennessee. Here immunoSEQ multiplex PCR was the method, and the copy in TCRdb shows in-frame clones only, minus some. This table holds about 1 million clones, around four fifths found once. Details on this clone: What it binds is not known. Other DNA sequences in this sample translate to the same CDR3.

General study points: Generally, estimated richness proved larger in naive subsets than it did in memory subsets. The study's rarefaction showed incomplete sorted-subset sequencing despite large depth.

Sequencing used memory CD4+ T cells sorted from blood. Subset of the sample: CD45RA-negative fraction. This receptor was taken from a man aged 18 to 29 in good health.

CDR3 bases: TGCAGCGTTGGGTTGGCCGGCTACGAGCAGTACTTC. Amino acids: CSVGLAGYEQYF. This chain connects TRBV29-1 to TRBJ2-7; no clear D. Trimming left V 4 bases short and J 3 bases short, with 10 bases between. Looked up from germline, CDR1 is SQVTM and CDR2 is ANQGSEA. This CDR3 is 12 amino acids long.